This T cell receptor (beta chain) was retrieved from a study of blood T cells in healthy people across ages. The CDR3 has 12 residues. On this clonotype itself: Its antigen is unidentified. This may be a read error: a much more frequent sequence differs by one nucleotide.

With a J-beta primer mix and a sample-barcoded 5' primer, a second PCR ran roughly 6 to 11 cycles. In TCRdb, the 5' RACE reads were re-called with MiXCR into one record per CDR3 protein. The table has 650,000 to 1,000,000 distinct CDR3 sequences, roughly 35% seen once. Study-level results: Naive T cell percentage strongly correlated with TCR beta diversity.

The chain links TRBV12-3 or TRBV12-4 to TRBJ2-5, with TRBD1 as a possible D gene (5 bases). The last part of the DNA fits TRBJ2-7 better; the J call may be wrong. This TCR derives from a man aged 18 to 29 in good health. The sample was blood. The CDR3 is CASNQGTHEQYF. The CDR3 DNA is TGTGCCAGCAACCAGGGCACCCACGAGCAGTACTTC.